This T cell receptor (beta chain) comes out of a study of shared T cell receptors in the human thymus. Generated by immunoSEQ multiplex PCR, the TCRdb table keeps only in-frame clones and is missing some. The sample holds 700,000 to 750,000 clones, roughly 88% seen once. The CDR3 has 15 amino acids. Germline lookup yields CDR1 SGHTS and CDR2 YDEGEE. V was clipped by 0 bases and J by 3 bases, with 9 bases between them. These data also formed part of another study, on human thymus T cells. That study reports: Having surgery to correct congenital heart defects, healthy Finnish infants acted as the donors. Resected material from corrective heart surgery provided the thymus tissue analysed. Apparent bias marked the V and J gene usage of thymic and blood repertoires. Related studies noted strongly shared thymic repertoires across unrelated people.

V and J are TRBV5-8 and TRBJ2-2; D is possibly TRBD2 (6 bases). Sequenced material: thymocytes. This receptor was taken from a girl under three years old with a congenital heart defect. CDR3 DNA: TGTGCCAGCAGCTTGGGGGGGGTGTACACCGGGGAGCTGTTTTTT. Encoded protein: CASSLGGVYTGELFF. Together with reference TRBV5-8 and TRBJ2-2, the CDR3 gives the full variable domain: EAGVTQSPTHLIKTRGQQATLRCSPISGHTSVYWYQQALGLGLQFLLWYDEGEERNRGNFPPRFSGRQFPNYSSELNVNALELEDSALYLCASSLGGVYTGELFFGEGSRLTVL.